The 2 T cell receptor beta chains below were found in one sample sequenced in a study of identical twins. TCRdb analysed the 5' RACE reads with MiXCR anew, one entry per CDR3 protein. This sample yields 350,000 to 450,000 distinct CDR3 sequences, of which 18% are seen a single time; more than 10% belongs to the top ten. Sequences were obtained from naive T cells sorted from blood. These receptors came from a man aged 50-60 years in good health.

In regard to this clonotype: A read error may be the cause here, since a much bigger clone is one base away. This sequence joins TRBV28 and TRBJ2-5, with D tentatively TRBD1 (6 bases). Germline V gene sequence: CDR1 MDHEN, CDR2 SYDVKM. With 5 bases removed from V and 3 bases from J, the gap between germline ends came to 16 bases. The CDR3 contains 15 residues. CDR3 amino acids: CASSPHQGSEETQYF. The CDR3, as DNA: TGTGCCAGCAGTCCACATCAGGGGTCAGAAGAGACCCAGTACTTC.

This clonotype has only a few counts. The DNA for the CDR3 is TGTGCCAGCAGCTTAGTGGTTAGCGGGAGTAGCACCGGGGAGCTGTTTTTT. Its translation: CASSLVVSGSSTGELFF. The chain employs TRBV7-6 and TRBJ2-2, with 9 bases matching TRBD2. The CDR3 has 17 residues. The V segment lost 1 base and the J segment 4 bases; nucleotides outside the gene matches: 7. Per the germline V gene, CDR1 is SGHVS and CDR2 is FNYEAQ.